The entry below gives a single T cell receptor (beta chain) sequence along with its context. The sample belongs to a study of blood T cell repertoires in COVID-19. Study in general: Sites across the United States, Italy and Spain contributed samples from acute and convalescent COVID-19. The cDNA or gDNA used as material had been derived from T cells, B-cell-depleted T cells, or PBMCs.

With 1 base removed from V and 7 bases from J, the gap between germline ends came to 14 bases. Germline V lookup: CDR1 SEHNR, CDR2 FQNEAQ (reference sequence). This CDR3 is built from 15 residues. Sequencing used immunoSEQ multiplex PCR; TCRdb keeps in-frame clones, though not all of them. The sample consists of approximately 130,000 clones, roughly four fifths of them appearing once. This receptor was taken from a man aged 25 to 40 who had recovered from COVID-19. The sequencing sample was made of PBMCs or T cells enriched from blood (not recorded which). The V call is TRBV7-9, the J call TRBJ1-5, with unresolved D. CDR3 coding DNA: TGTGCCAGCAGCTTAGATGAGCAGGATGGGCAGCCCCAGCATTTT. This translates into CASSLDEQDGQPQHF.